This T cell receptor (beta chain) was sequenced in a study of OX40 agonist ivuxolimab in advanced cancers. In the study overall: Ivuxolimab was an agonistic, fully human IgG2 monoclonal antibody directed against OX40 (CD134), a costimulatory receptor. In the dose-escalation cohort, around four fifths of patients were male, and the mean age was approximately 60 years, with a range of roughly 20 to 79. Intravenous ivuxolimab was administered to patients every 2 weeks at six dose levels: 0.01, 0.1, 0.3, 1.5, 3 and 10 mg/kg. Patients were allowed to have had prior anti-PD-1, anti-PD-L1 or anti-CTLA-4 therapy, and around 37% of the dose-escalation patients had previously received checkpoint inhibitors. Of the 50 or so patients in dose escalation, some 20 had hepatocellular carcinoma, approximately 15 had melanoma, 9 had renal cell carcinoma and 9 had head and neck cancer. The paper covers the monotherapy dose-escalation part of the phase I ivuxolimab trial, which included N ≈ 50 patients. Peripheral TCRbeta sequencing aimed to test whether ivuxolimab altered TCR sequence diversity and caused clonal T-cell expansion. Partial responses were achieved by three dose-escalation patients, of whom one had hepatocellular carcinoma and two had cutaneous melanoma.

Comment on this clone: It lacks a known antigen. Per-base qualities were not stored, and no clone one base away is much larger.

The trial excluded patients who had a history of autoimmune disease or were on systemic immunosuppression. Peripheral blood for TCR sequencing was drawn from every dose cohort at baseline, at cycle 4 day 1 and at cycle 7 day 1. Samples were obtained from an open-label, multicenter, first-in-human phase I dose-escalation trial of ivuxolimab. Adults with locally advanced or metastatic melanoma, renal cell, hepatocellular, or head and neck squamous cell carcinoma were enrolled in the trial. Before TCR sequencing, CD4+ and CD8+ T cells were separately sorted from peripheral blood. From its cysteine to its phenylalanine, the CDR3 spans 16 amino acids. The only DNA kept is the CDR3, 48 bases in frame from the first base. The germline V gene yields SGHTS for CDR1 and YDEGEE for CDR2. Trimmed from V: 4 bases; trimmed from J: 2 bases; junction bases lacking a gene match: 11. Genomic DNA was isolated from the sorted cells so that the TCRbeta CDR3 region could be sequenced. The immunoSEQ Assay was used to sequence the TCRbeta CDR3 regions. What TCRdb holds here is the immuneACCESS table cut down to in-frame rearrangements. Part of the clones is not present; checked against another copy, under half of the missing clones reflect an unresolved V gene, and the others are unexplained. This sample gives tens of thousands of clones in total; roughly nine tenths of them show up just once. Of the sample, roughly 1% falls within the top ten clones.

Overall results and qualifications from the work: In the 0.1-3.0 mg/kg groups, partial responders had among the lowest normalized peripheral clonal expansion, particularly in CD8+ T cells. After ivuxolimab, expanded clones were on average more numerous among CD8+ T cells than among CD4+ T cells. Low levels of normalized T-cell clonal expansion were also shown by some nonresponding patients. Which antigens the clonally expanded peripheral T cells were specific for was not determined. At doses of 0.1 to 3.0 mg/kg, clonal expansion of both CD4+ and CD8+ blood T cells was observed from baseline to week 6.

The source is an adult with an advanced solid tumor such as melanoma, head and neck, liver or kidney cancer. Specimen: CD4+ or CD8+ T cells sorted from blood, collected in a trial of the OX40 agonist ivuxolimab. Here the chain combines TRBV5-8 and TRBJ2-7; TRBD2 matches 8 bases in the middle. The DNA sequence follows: TGTGCCAGCAGCGCCCGGGGGGGTACCCCTCCCTACGAGCAGTACTTC. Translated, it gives CASSARGGTPPYEQYF.